This TCR beta chain came from a study of blood T cell repertoires in COVID-19 (dated by TCRdb to the early 2020s). Concerning the study at large: Collaborator samples came from the United States, Italy and Spain and covered acute and convalescent phases of COVID-19. The dataset comprised deeply sampled blood TCRbeta repertoires from subjects exposed to, actively infected with, or recovered from COVID-19. The material from the prospective study consisted of cDNA or gDNA derived from T cells, B-cell-depleted T cells, or PBMCs. A de-identified subject ID, COVID-19 status, age in years and sex were almost always included in the sample metadata. The samples were drawn from the first 160 participants of the ongoing ImmuneRACE study and from over 950 subjects provided by 6 global collaborators. The repertoires were released in a freely available public database intended as a resource for research on the immune response to SARS-CoV-2. Where available, HLA class I and class II types were taken from metadata supplied by the sample provider and were not determined by assay-based typing. The investigation overall reported the following: How much clinical and demographic metadata was included differed by source and by participant, and the metadata was provided uncurated.

Enrolling through a virtual design, the prospective study's participants ranged in age from roughly 18 to 100 years and lived across 24 United States geographic areas. In the prospective study, participants were assigned to cohorts based on the clinical history participants reported in a screening survey and a study questionnaire. ImmuneRACE Cohort 3 recovered participants were defined by two consecutive negative NP/OP PCR tests, healthcare professional clearance, or symptom resolution. In the prospective study, mobile phlebotomists collected whole blood, serum and a nasopharyngeal or oropharyngeal swab from each participant. Over a roughly two-month period, participants in the prospective study had the option of providing additional blood draws and questionnaires. Before DNA extraction, prospective study blood samples were shipped either frozen or at room temperature. Notes on this clone: What this receptor recognizes is not known. No per-base quality is available; no much larger clone lies one base away.

TCRbeta CDR3 regions were amplified from genomic DNA using the immunoSEQ Assay, a bias-controlled multiplex PCR. Regarding the original processing steps: Within the assay, amplification of reference gene primers was used to estimate how many nucleated cells each sample contained. To quantify the absolute abundance of each unique TCRbeta CDR3 rearrangement, sequence reads were collapsed and filtered. For each sample, productive Simpson clonality was calculated as the square root of Simpson's diversity index across productive rearrangements. This immuneACCESS table, as held by TCRdb, lists in-frame sequences with V and J called but not all clones. Of the missing ones, under half trace to an unresolved V gene in checked studies; the others have no known cause. V, J and clone size reflect that table, while D and trimming were determined from the DNA. This sample lists nearly 250,000 clones; roughly 86% were detected once. Of the sample, around 2% is held by the ten largest clones.

In the germline V gene (reference sequence), CDR1 corresponds to MNHEY and CDR2 to SMNVEV. V lost 7 bases and J lost 4 bases; the stretch between them is 16 bases long. From the cysteine up to the phenylalanine, the CDR3 has a length of 15 residues. The CDR3 DNA has 45 bases and is translated from base 1. Specimen: PBMCs or T cells enriched from blood (not recorded which). This sequence uses TRBV27 and TRBJ2-2; a confident D gene designation cannot be given. The receptor's source is a woman between 50 and 59 years old who had recovered from COVID-19. The bases read TGTGCCAGCAAGTCGATGGCATCGGGCACCGGGGAGCTGTTTTTT. Translation gives CASKSMASGTGELFF.